The 30 T cell receptor beta chains below come from one sample, sequenced in a study of T cell clonality in common variable immunodeficiency. Using immunoSEQ multiplex PCR, the repertoire was profiled, and TCRdb retains in-frame clones only, with some absent. The profile covers about 47,000 clones, none occurring a single time. Sequencing was done on a sample of peripheral blood mononuclear cells. Every receptor here comes from a person between 18 and 75 years old in good health.

In this sample, this clone turned up many times. Read coverage stops 3 residues before the CDR3 terminus; the germline J gene supplies the remainder. This sequence joins TRBV19 and TRBJ2-1, with 7 positions matching TRBD1. With 9 bases clipped from V and 5 bases from J, the junction kept 7 bases outside the gene matches. This CDR3 region has 13 residues. Germline assignment: CDR1 LNHDA and CDR2 SQIVND (reference sequence). The covered CDR3 bases are TGTGCCAGCACGGGACAGCACCACAATGAG. It yields the protein CASTGQHHNE. The full CDR3 reads CASTGQHHNEQFF.

The table lists this clone with many counts. The CDR3 extends 3 residues past the end of the read, so its final part is completed from the germline J gene. The genes are TRBV5-1 and TRBJ2-7, with D tentatively TRBD1 (6 bases). The CDR3 has 17 residues. Per the germline V gene, CDR1 is SGHRS and CDR2 is YFSETQ. V dropped 2 bases and J dropped 1 base, with 19 bases sitting between them. The CDR3 bases that were read are TGCGCCAGCAGCTTTGGTTATCCAGGGGTTGGTTCCTACGAG. It encodes CASSFGYPGVGSYE. The CDR3, in full, reads CASSFGYPGVGSYEQYF.

This clone was counted ten times or more. The sequence runs out 3 residues before the end of the CDR3; the remainder is reconstructed from the germline J gene. The V call is TRBV18, the J call TRBJ2-5, with 7 bases identical to TRBD1. This CDR3 has 14 residues. The J segment lost 5 bases and the V segment lost 4 bases, leaving 7 bases of the junction unmatched. Per germline, CDR1 KGHSH and CDR2 LQKENI. CDR3 bases read: TGTGCCAGCTCACTCACAGGGGCCGGGGAGACC. It codes for CASSLTGAGET. In full, the CDR3 is CASSLTGAGETQYF.

At least ten counts were recorded for this clone. The read gets to within 3 residues of the CDR3 end, and the germline J gene fills in the rest. V usage is TRBV18 and J usage is TRBJ2-7; possible D gene TRBD1, 5 bases. The CDR3 consists of 15 residues. Germline values: CDR1 KGHSH, CDR2 LQKENI. V was shortened by 3 bases and J by 6 bases, with 18 bases between the two germline ends. The sequenced part of the CDR3 DNA is TGTGCCAGCTCACCCCGGTCAGGCCCGCAGGGCGAG. Translated, it gives CASSPRSGPQGE. The whole CDR3 is CASSPRSGPQGEQYF.

Many counts were recorded for this clone. The sequenced CDR3 bases are TGTGCCAGCAGCTTAACGGGACTAGCGGATCATACG. It codes for CASSLTGLADHT. The CDR3 in its entirety is CASSLTGLADHTQYF. The chain has TRBV7-3 and TRBJ2-3, with TRBD2 matching over 11 bases. The read finishes 3 residues shy of the CDR3 end, and the germline J gene is used to complete it. This CDR3 is built from 15 residues. J lost 7 bases, V lost 0 bases, and 3 bases had no gene match. The germline V gene encodes CDR1 SGHTA and CDR2 FQGTGA.

Partial CDR3 DNA: TGTGCCAGCATCGAACGTAGCCCGCCCCTTGAAAAA. This encodes CASIERSPPLEK. The CDR3 in full is CASIERSPPLEKLFF. The rearrangement joins TRBV2 to TRBJ1-4; D gene uncertain. With the read ending 3 residues before the CDR3 end, the germline J gene is used to fill in that end. The CDR3 covers 15 residues. Trimming pared 7 bases from V and 7 bases from J, leaving 19 bases between. Per the germline V gene, CDR1 is SNHLY and CDR2 is FYNNEI.

This clone was picked up a small number of times. The CDR3 end lies 3 residues beyond the end of the read and is filled in from the germline J gene. The rearrangement links TRBV7-9 to TRBJ2-5; TRBD1 aligns across 7 bases. CDR1 and CDR2 (germline): SEHNR, FQNEAQ (reference sequence). The CDR3 totals 14 residues. The CDR3 loop reads CASSFRQGADTQYF. The sequenced part of the CDR3 DNA is TGTGCCAGCAGCTTCCGACAGGGCGCAGATACC.

This clone was detected many times. The read stops 3 residues short of the end of the CDR3; the missing end is completed from the germline J gene. The chain is built from TRBV19 and TRBJ2-3; D might be TRBD2 (5 bases). Trimming took off 5 bases at V and 6 bases at J, with 21 bases between the two ends. Germline CDR1 LNHDA, CDR2 SQIVND (reference sequence). CDR3 size: 16 residues. The DNA read from the CDR3 is TGTGCCAGTAGTCCAGTAGGACCGGGGTCGGTGGATACG. It is translated as CASSPVGPGSVDT. In full, the CDR3 is CASSPVGPGSVDTQYF. Variable domain in full (rest from reference TRBV19 and TRBJ2-3): DGGITQSPKYLFRKEGQNVTLSCEQNLNHDAMYWYRQDPGQGLRLIYYSQIVNDFQKGDIAEGYSVSREKKESFPLTVTSAQKNPTAFYLCASSPVGPGSVDTQYFGPGTRLTVL.

In its sample, this clone was seen many times. The CDR3 goes on 3 residues after the read ends, and that part is filled in from the germline J gene. V is TRBV19 and J is TRBJ2-3, with 8 positions matching TRBD1. CDR3 length: 18 residues. Germline V gene sequence: CDR1 LNHDA, CDR2 SQIVND (reference sequence). J gave up 2 bases and V 7 bases, and 17 bases lay outside the gene matches. CDR3 sequence: CASTTGQAYPRSTDTQYF. Incomplete CDR3 DNA: TGTGCCAGTACAACGGGACAGGCTTATCCCCGCTCCACAGATACG.

This clone was found many times. The CDR3 is cut off 3 residues early in the read; its end comes from the germline J gene. The chain joins TRBV5-6 to TRBJ2-1; 7 bases agree with TRBD2. The ends lost 4 bases at V and 5 bases at J; junction bases unmatched: 9. CDR3 size: 15 residues. The germline V gene has CDR1 SGHDT and CDR2 YYEEEE. The DNA read from the CDR3 is TGTGCCAGCAGCCTGCGGGGACTACCGAACAATGAG. Its protein product is CASSLRGLPNNE. The whole CDR3 region reads CASSLRGLPNNEQFF.

This clone showed up many times. Read sequence stops 3 residues before the CDR3 end, and the germline J gene provides the missing end. The gene calls are TRBV18 and TRBJ1-6; 9 bases are shared with TRBD1. The ends lost 4 bases at V and 10 bases at J; junction bases unmatched: 8. CDR3 length: 15 residues. Germline V lookup: CDR1 KGHSH, CDR2 LQKENI. The DNA read from the CDR3 is TGTGCCAGCTCACTTGAGGGACAGGGCTACTCACCC. Translated: CASSLEGQGYSP. The whole CDR3 sequence reads CASSLEGQGYSPLHF.

This clone has ten or more counts. The read ends 3 residues shy of where the CDR3 ends; the end is completed using the germline J gene. The V and J genes are TRBV28 and TRBJ1-2; D is ambiguous. This CDR3 region has 13 residues. Germline V lookup: CDR1 MDHEN, CDR2 SYDVKM. The CDR3 here is CASSLGQAIGYTF. CDR3 bases read: TGTGCCAGCAGTTTAGGGCAGGCTATCGGC.

This clone turned up a few times. The sequenced fragment ends 3 residues before the CDR3 boundary, so the rest is inferred from the germline J gene. The chain joins TRBV16 to TRBJ2-3; D is ambiguous. In germline, CDR1 is KGHSY, CDR2 FQNENV. This CDR3 is 13 amino acids long. Here the CDR3 reads CASSHGSNQPQYF. The CDR3 bases that were read are TGTGCCAGCAGCCATGGTAGCAATCAGCCG.

This clone was observed at least ten times. The covered CDR3 bases are TGCAGTGCTGATGGACAGGGGATCTACGAG. It specifies CSADGQGIYE. The CDR3, in full, reads CSADGQGIYEQYF. This sequence joins TRBV20-1 and TRBJ2-7; 9 nucleotides agree with TRBD1. The read is 3 residues too short to cover the CDR3 end, so that end is filled in from the germline J gene. V dropped 5 bases and J dropped 3; count of bases not matched to a gene: 5. Germline loops: CDR1 DFQATT, CDR2 SNEGSKA (reference sequence). The CDR3 consists of 13 residues.

This clone was recorded at least ten times. The CDR3 goes on 3 residues after the read ends, and that part is filled in from the germline J gene. The chain links TRBV7-2 to TRBJ2-5; TRBD1 is a possible D gene (5 bases). There are 13 residues in the CDR3. V lost 1 base to trimming and J lost 7 bases, with 10 bases between them. Germline values: CDR1 SGHTA, CDR2 FQGNSA. CDR3 bases read: TGTGCCAGCAGCTTAGAAGGGCAGGGGACC. Protein sequence: CASSLEGQGT. The entire CDR3 sequence reads CASSLEGQGTQYF. Complete variable domain (other parts from reference TRBV7-2 and TRBJ2-5): GAGVSQSPSNKVTEKGKDVELRCDPISGHTALYWYRQSLGQGLEFLIYFQGNSAPDKSGLPSDRFSAERTGGSVSTLTIQRTQQEDSAVYLCASSLEGQGTQYFGPGTRLLVL.

In its sample, this clone was seen many times. The read terminates 3 residues before the CDR3 end, so the remaining end is supplied by the germline J gene. The rearrangement uses TRBV13 and TRBJ1-1; D might be TRBD1 (6 bases). The CDR3 runs to 13 residues. Trimming stripped 5 bases from V and 1 base from J, with 8 bases between. Germline-derived CDR1 and CDR2 are PRHDT and FYEKMQ (reference sequence). This chain's CDR3 is CASSVTGNTEAFF. The part of the CDR3 DNA that was read is TGTGCCAGCAGCGTGACAGGGAACACTGAA.

There are many counts of this clone. The CDR3 spells CASSLGDRGYEQYF. Incomplete CDR3 DNA: TGTGCCAGCTCACTAGGGGACAGGGGCTACGAG. The rearrangement links TRBV18 to TRBJ2-7, with 10 bases aligning to TRBD1. Read sequence stops 3 residues before the CDR3 end, and the germline J gene provides the missing end. Germline CDR1 is KGHSH and CDR2 is LQKENI. Germline trimming cut 4 bases from V and 3 bases from J; bases unmatched to any gene: 3. CDR3 length: 14 amino acids.

Many counts were recorded for this clone. The read falls 3 residues short of the CDR3 end, and the missing part is taken from the germline J gene. J is TRBJ2-7 and V is TRBV7-7, with 7 bases identical to TRBD2. CDR1 is SSHAT, CDR2 FNYEAQ, per germline (reference sequence). CDR3 size: 15 residues. The trim removed 2 bases at V and 3 bases at J, leaving 7 bases unmatched. This CDR3 is CASSLSETSNYEQYF. Incomplete CDR3 DNA: TGTGCCAGCAGCTTATCCGAGACTAGCAACTACGAG.

This clone has ten or more counts. The CDR3 extends 3 residues past the end of the read, so its final part is completed from the germline J gene. This rearrangement joins TRBV7-8 to TRBJ2-3; 12 bases match TRBD2. CDR1 and CDR2 from the germline V gene are SGHVS and FQNEAQ. The CDR3 sequence is 17 residues long. Trimming took 5 bases from V and 0 from J; bases not matched to a gene: 6. The CDR3 region is CASSPWTSGDSTDTQYF. CDR3 DNA (partial): TGTGCCAGCAGCCCATGGACTAGCGGGGATAGCACAGATACG.

In its sample, this clone was seen many times. The missing CDR3 end, 3 residues past where the read stops, is filled in from the germline J gene. The rearrangement links TRBV20-1 to TRBJ1-2, with 7 bases lining up with TRBD1. There are 14 residues in the CDR3. V shed 4 bases, J shed 7 bases, and the junction held 12 bases outside the gene matches. Per germline, CDR1 DFQATT and CDR2 SNEGSKA (reference sequence). CDR3 region: CSAIPKEAGGGYTF. The part of the CDR3 DNA that was read is TGCAGTGCTATACCAAAGGAGGCAGGGGGTGGC.

This clone was observed a few times. The read is 3 residues too short to cover the CDR3 end, so that end is filled in from the germline J gene. The chain combines TRBV5-1 with TRBJ2-3; TRBD2 matches 7 bases. V lost 0 bases to trimming and J lost 7 bases; unmatched junction nucleotides: 8. Per germline, CDR1 SGHRS and CDR2 YFSETQ. The CDR3 runs 15 residues. CDR3 in amino acids: CASSLGASGENTQYF. Incomplete CDR3 DNA: TGCGCCAGCAGCTTGGGGGCTAGCGGAGAAAATACG. Full variable domain (rest looked up from reference TRBV5-1 and TRBJ2-3): KAGVTQTPRYLIKTRGQQVTLSCSPISGHRSVSWYQQTPGQGLQFLFEYFSETQRNKGNFPGRFSGRQFSNSRSEMNVSTLELGDSALYLCASSLGASGENTQYFGPGTRLTVL.

The sample holds many counts of this clone. The read ends 3 residues early relative to the CDR3; the germline J gene fills the gap. The genes are TRBV10-2 and TRBJ2-5, with 9 bases aligning to TRBD1. V shed 6 bases and J 5 bases; nucleotides not matched to a gene: 16. This CDR3 spans 17 amino acids. Germline V gene lookup returns CDR1 WSHSY and CDR2 SAAADI. The CDR3 reads CASRTGQGMRRGETQYF. Partial CDR3 DNA: TGCGCCAGCAGGACCGGACAGGGGATGCGACGGGGGGAGACC.

Only a few counts were recorded for this clone. The CDR3 end falls 3 residues outside the read, so it is completed with the germline J gene. This chain links TRBV11-3 with TRBJ2-1, with D perhaps matching TRBD2 (6 bases). The CDR3 covers 14 residues. Between the trimmed V and J ends, which lost 6 bases and 4 bases, there was a span of 13 bases. CDR1 is SGHNT and CDR2 is YENEEA in the germline V gene. This CDR3 reads CASRAGTSYNEQFF. The CDR3 DNA, read in part, is TGTGCCAGCAGAGCCGGGACTTCTTACAATGAG.

This clone has ten or more counts. The read halts 3 residues ahead of the CDR3 end, with the missing end drawn from the germline J gene. The gene calls are TRBV30 and TRBJ2-5; TRBD2 agrees at 15 bases. The CDR3 runs to 15 residues. Trimming cost V 4 bases and J 5 bases; bases outside gene matches: 5. Germline V gene data show CDR1 as GTSNPN and CDR2 as SVGIG (reference sequence). Incomplete CDR3 DNA: TGTGCCTGGACCCCAGGACTAGCGGGGGGGGAGACC. This encodes CAWTPGLAGGET. From start to end, the CDR3 is CAWTPGLAGGETQYF.

In this sample, this clone turned up many times. The read falls 3 residues short of the CDR3 end, and the missing part is taken from the germline J gene. V and J are TRBV30 and TRBJ1-1; no definite D call. The length of the CDR3 is 11 residues. Germline CDR1 GTSNPN, CDR2 SVGIG (reference sequence). CDR3 sequence: CAGGRGTSAFF. The sequenced CDR3 bases are TGTGCTGGAGGCCGGGGAACGAGC. Combining the CDR3 with reference TRBV30 and TRBJ1-1 gives the whole variable domain SQTIHQWPATLVQPVGSPLSLECTVEGTSNPNLYWYRQAAGRGLQLLFYSVGIGQISSEVPQNLSASRPQDRQFILSSKKLLLSDSGFYLCAGGRGTSAFFGQGTRLTVV.

This clone has only a few counts. The read terminates 3 residues before the CDR3 end, so the remaining end is supplied by the germline J gene. The genes are TRBV19 and TRBJ1-3; D gene ambiguous. CDR3 length: 12 amino acids. From germline, CDR1 is LNHDA and CDR2 SQIVND (reference sequence). With 5 bases removed from V and 4 bases from J, the gap between germline ends came to 6 bases. CDR3 amino acids: CASSPIGNTIYF. The covered CDR3 bases are TGTGCCAGTAGTCCCATCGGAAACACC.

This clone occurred many times. The read ends 3 residues shy of where the CDR3 ends; the end is completed using the germline J gene. This chain uses TRBV5-1 with TRBJ2-1; 7 positions agree with TRBD1. The CDR3 contains 12 residues. The germline CDR1 and CDR2 sequences are SGHRS and YFSETQ. Trimming at V came to 2 bases and at J to 7 bases, leaving 0 bases not matched to a gene. Incomplete CDR3 DNA: TGCGCCAGCAGCTTACAGGGGAATGAG. Translated, it gives CASSLQGNE. The whole CDR3 is CASSLQGNEQFF.

At least ten counts were recorded for this clone. The read ends 3 residues before the CDR3 terminus; that terminus is restored from the germline J gene. The chain combines TRBV6-2 or TRBV6-3 with TRBJ2-5; D is perhaps TRBD1 (6 bases). The CDR3 is 16 residues long. V gave up 5 bases and J gave up 1 base, with 17 bases separating them. Germline-derived CDR1 and CDR2 are MNHEY and SVGEGT. CDR3 DNA, as far as it was read: TGTGCCAGCAGTAGCCGAGACAGGACACCCCAAGAGACC. Translating gives CASSSRDRTPQET. From start to end, the CDR3 is CASSSRDRTPQETQYF.

In the case of this clone: The observed sequence ends 3 residues before the CDR3 terminus, with the missing tail filled in from the germline J gene. The V call is TRBV2, the J call TRBJ2-7, with 7 positions matching TRBD1. CDR3 length equals 14 residues. The V gene end was trimmed by 6 bases and the J gene end by 4 bases; junction bases not matched to a gene: 9. CDR1 and CDR2 (germline): SNHLY, FYNNEI. The part of the CDR3 DNA that was read is TGTGCCAGCAGCCCGACAGGGAGATCTTACGAG. As protein: CASSPTGRSYE. The full CDR3 is CASSPTGRSYEQYF.

Many counts were recorded for this clone. The DNA ends 3 residues before the CDR3 does, and the rest of the CDR3 is filled in from the germline J gene. The J gene is TRBJ2-1, the V gene TRBV6-1; maybe TRBD1 (5 bases). V was pared by 4 bases and J by 4 bases, with 17 bases between. CDR1 is MNHNS, CDR2 SASEGT, per germline. CDR3 length: 16 residues. CDR3 sequence: CASSVLTGNLYNEQFF. CDR3 bases read: TGTGCCAGCAGTGTTCTCACAGGCAATCTGTACAATGAG.